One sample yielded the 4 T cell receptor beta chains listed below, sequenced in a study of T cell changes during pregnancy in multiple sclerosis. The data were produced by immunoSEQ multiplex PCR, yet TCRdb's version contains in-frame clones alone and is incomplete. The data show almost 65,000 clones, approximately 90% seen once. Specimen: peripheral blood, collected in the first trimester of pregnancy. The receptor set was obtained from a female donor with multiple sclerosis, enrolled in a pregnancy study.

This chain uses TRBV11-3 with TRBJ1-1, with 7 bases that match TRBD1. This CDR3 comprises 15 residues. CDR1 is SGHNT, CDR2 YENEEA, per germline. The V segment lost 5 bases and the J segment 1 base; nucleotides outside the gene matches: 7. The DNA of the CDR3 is TGTGCCAGCAGCGACCTTAGACAGGGGAACACTGAAGCTTTCTTT. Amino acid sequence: CASSDLRQGNTEAFF.

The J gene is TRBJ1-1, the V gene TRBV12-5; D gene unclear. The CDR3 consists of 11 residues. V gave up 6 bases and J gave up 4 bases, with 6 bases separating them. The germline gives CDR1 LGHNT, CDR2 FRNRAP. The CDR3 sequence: CASGPTTEAFF. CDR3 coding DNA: TGTGCTAGTGGCCCTACCACTGAAGCTTTCTTT.

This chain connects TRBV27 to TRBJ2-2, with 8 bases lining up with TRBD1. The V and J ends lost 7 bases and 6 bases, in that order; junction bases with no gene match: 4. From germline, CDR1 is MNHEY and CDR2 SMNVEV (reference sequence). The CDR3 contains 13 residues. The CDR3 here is CASMTGDAGELFF. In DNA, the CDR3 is TGTGCCAGCATGACAGGGGACGCCGGGGAGCTGTTTTTT.

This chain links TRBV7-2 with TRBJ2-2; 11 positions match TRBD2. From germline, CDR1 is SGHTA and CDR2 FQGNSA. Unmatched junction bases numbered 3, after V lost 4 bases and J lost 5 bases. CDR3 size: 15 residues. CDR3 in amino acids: CASSSTSGRTGELFF. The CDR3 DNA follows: TGTGCCAGCAGCTCAACTAGCGGGAGAACCGGGGAGCTGTTTTTT.